The TCR beta chain described here comes from a study of CD8 T cells in ankylosing spondylitis. Quantitative molecular-barcoded 5'-RACE generated the TCR beta libraries. TCRdb reanalysed the 5' RACE reads using MiXCR and keeps one entry per CDR3 protein. The data contain around 430,000 distinct CDR3 sequences, 15% to 20% of them singletons. Trimming removed 0 bases at V and 4 bases at J, with 13 bases between. The CDR3 extends over 15 amino acids. From germline, CDR1 is SGDLS and CDR2 YYNGEE. Findings and limits, study-wide: Past research had described some motif variants in reactive arthritis synovial fluid and blood. Reportedly, matched ankylosing spondylitis synovial fluid was significantly enriched for disease-linked clones. Apparently characteristic of ankylosing spondylitis blood was a TCR beta motif (roughly eight highly homologous variants).

On this clonotype itself: Its antigen is not identified.

The rearrangement links TRBV9 to TRBJ1-2; D call uncertain. The sequenced material came from blood, either unsorted or a sorted T cell fraction (not recorded which). This clonotype was sampled from a male donor with ankylosing spondylitis. The CDR3 protein is CASSVAPGDAYGYTF. CDR3 in DNA: TGTGCCAGCAGCGTAGCACCGGGAGATGCCTATGGCTACACCTTC.